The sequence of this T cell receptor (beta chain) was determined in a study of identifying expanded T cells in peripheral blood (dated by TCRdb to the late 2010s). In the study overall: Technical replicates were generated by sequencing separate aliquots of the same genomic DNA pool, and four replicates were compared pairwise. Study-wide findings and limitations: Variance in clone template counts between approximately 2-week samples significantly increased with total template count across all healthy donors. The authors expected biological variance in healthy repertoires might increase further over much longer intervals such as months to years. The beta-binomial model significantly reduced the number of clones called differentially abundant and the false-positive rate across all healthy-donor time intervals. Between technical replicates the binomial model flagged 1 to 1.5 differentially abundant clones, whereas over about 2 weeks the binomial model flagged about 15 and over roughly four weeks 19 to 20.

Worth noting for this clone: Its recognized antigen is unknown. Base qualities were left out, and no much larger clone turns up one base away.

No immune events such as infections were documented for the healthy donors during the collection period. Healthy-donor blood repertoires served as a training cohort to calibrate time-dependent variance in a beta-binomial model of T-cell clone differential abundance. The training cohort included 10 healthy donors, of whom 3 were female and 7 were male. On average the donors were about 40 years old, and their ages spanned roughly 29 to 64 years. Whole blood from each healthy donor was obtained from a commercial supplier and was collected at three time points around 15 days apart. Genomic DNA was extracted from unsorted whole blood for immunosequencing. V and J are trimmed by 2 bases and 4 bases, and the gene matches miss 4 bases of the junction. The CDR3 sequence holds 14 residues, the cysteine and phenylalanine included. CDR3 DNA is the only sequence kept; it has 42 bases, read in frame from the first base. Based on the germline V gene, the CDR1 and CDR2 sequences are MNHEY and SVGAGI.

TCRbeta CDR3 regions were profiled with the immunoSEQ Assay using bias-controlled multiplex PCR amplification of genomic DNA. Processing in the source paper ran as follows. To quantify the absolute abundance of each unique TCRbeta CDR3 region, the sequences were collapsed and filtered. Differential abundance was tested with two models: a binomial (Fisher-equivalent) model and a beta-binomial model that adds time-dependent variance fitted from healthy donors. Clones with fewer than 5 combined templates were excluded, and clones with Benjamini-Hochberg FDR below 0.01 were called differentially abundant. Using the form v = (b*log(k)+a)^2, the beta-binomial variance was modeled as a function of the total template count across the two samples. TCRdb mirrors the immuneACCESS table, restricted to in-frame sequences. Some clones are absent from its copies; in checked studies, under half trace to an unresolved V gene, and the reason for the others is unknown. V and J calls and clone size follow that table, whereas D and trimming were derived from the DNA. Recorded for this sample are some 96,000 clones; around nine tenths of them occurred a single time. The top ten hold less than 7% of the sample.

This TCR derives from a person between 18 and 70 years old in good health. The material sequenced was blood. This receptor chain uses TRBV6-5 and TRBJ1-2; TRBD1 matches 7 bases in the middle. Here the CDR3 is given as CASSYEGAGYGYTF. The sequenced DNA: TGTGCCAGCAGTTACGAGGGGGCTGGCTATGGCTACACCTTC.